This is a list of T cell receptor beta chains from one sample in a study of blood T cells in healthy people across ages. TCRdb reprocessed the 5' RACE reads via MiXCR and lists one record per CDR3 protein. In the table there are some 800,000 distinct CDR3 sequences, about 25% of which are singletons. The data also belong to a second study, concerning T cells of mothers and their children.

Sequenced input: blood. The receptors were sampled from a boy between 10 and 17 years old in good health. Both conserved end residues are part of each CDR3. D genes are given only for firm matches. Some rows have no size entry. The others give once, few or many, or a class for an expanded clone.

>TRBJ1-1|TRBV7-9|many|-
CASSPTTEAFF
TGTGCCAGCAGCCCGACCACTGAAGCTTTCTTT
>TRBJ2-5|TRBV7-9|once|-
CASSLTGEVKETQYF
TGTGCCAGCAGCTTAACGGGGGAAGTGAAGGAGACCCAGTACTTC
>TRBJ2-5|TRBV7-2|few|TRBD2
CASSLSVASGNQETQYF
TGTGCCAGCAGCTTAAGTGTGGCTAGCGGCAACCAAGAGACCCAGTACTTC
>TRBJ1-6|TRBV7-2|-|TRBD1
CASSAGQAGSPLHF
TGTGCCAGCAGCGCCGGACAGGCGGGTTCACCCCTCCACTTT
>TRBJ2-6|TRBV7-8|-|-
CASSLKGGASGANVLTF
TGTGCCAGCAGCTTAAAAGGAGGGGCCTCTGGGGCCAACGTCCTGACTTTC
>TRBJ2-5|TRBV2|many|-
CASSQGIQETQYF
TGCGCCAGCAGCCAGGGGATTCAAGAGACCCAGTACTTC
>TRBJ2-1|TRBV4-3|-|TRBD1
CASSQVWTGIYNEQFF
TGCGCCAGCAGCCAAGTATGGACAGGCATTTACAATGAGCAGTTCTTC
>TRBJ1-2|TRBV29-1|few|-
CSHRRTDGYTF
TGCAGCCATAGGAGGACGGATGGCTACACCTTC
>TRBJ2-3|TRBV4-1|-|-
CASSREGGFGHTQYF
TGCGCCAGCAGCCGCGAAGGAGGGTTCGGACATACGCAGTATTTT
>TRBJ2-1|TRBV2|-|-
CASIRLIFNEQFF
TGTGCCAGCATTCGGCTAATCTTCAATGAGCAGTTCTTC
>TRBJ2-5|TRBV28|-|-
CASSLWYRETQETQYF
TGTGCCAGCAGTTTATGGTACAGAGAGACCCAAGAGACCCAGTACTTC
>TRBJ2-5|TRBV14|-|TRBD2
CASSQDGLAGDVWETQYF
TGTGCCAGCAGCCAAGATGGCCTAGCGGGAGATGTATGGGAGACCCAGTACTTC
>TRBJ2-7|TRBV28|few|-
CASSPNGRILYEQYF
TGTGCCAGCAGCCCAAACGGACGGATACTCTACGAGCAGTACTTC
>TRBJ2-7|TRBV27|few|-
CASGGGPSYEQYF
TGTGCCAGCGGTGGGGGCCCCTCCTACGAGCAGTACTTC
>TRBJ2-1|TRBV7-2|few|-
CASSPRAPPGAYNEQFF
TGTGCCAGCAGCCCGCGAGCCCCCCCGGGGGCGTACAATGAGCAGTTCTTC
>TRBJ2-5|TRBV28|-|-
CASRETGTQYF
TGTGCCAGCAGAGAGACAGGGACCCAGTACTTC
>TRBJ1-4|TRBV4-3|few|-
CASSLRPASDEKLFF
TGCGCCAGCAGCCTGCGGCCGGCCTCGGATGAAAAACTGTTTTTT
>TRBJ2-7|TRBV20-1|-|TRBD2
CSARASGRARINEQYF
TGCAGTGCTAGAGCTAGCGGGAGGGCCAGGATCAATGAGCAGTACTTC
>TRBJ2-1|TRBV7-3|-|TRBD2
CASATSGYNEQFF
TGTGCCAGCGCCACTAGCGGCTACAATGAGCAGTTCTTC
>TRBJ2-5|TRBV6-5|-|-
CASTTQTQYF
TGTGCCAGCACCACACAGACCCAGTACTTC
>TRBJ2-5|TRBV7-9|-|TRBD1
CASSPSPTGGETQYF
TGTGCCAGCAGCCCAAGCCCGACAGGGGGGGAGACCCAGTACTTC
>TRBJ1-5|TRBV29-1|-|-
CSVLDRINQPQHF
TGCAGCGTACTGGACAGAATCAATCAGCCCCAGCATTTT
>TRBJ1-5|TRBV12-3/TRBV12-4|few|-
CASLGQTNQPQHF
TGTGCCAGCCTCGGACAGACCAATCAGCCCCAGCATTTT
>TRBJ2-2|TRBV5-1|few|TRBD1
CASTGTVSAGELFF
TGCGCCAGCACTGGGACAGTCTCGGCCGGGGAGCTGTTTTTT
>TRBJ1-2|TRBV7-2|few|-
CASSPGPFTNYGYTF
TGTGCCAGCAGCCCCGGACCTTTTACTAACTATGGCTACACCTTC
>TRBJ2-1|TRBV20-1|-|-
CSAADSRRIDEQFF
TGCAGTGCTGCGGACTCAAGGAGGATCGATGAGCAGTTCTTC
>TRBJ2-5|TRBV28|-|TRBD1
CASSSRGHVQETQYF
TGTGCCAGCAGTTCCAGGGGGCACGTACAAGAGACCCAGTACTTC
>TRBJ2-7|TRBV10-2|once|-
CASSEDRLVRGEQYF
TGCGCCAGCAGTGAGGACCGACTAGTTCGGGGTGAGCAGTACTTC
>TRBJ2-1|TRBV7-6|-|-
CASSLDPSYPNEQFF
TGTGCCAGCAGCTTAGATCCATCCTACCCCAATGAGCAGTTCTTC
>TRBJ2-7|TRBV4-2|many|TRBD1
CASSRGTGGPYEQYF
TGTGCCAGCAGCCGAGGGACAGGGGGTCCCTACGAGCAGTACTTC
>TRBJ2-7|TRBV6-5|-|TRBD1
CASSQRQGAHEQYF
TGTGCCAGCAGTCAACGACAGGGGGCCCACGAGCAGTACTTC
>TRBJ2-1|TRBV7-2|few|-
CASSLALFGSRQFF
TGTGCCAGCAGCTTAGCCCTCTTCGGGTCCCGGCAGTTCTTC
>TRBJ2-7|TRBV7-7|-|TRBD1
CASSLATGYPYEQYF
TGTGCTAGCAGCTTAGCGACAGGGTATCCCTACGAGCAGTACTTC
>TRBJ1-2|TRBV7-2|-|-
CASSLEPIQAFNYGYTF
TGTGCCAGCAGCTTAGAACCAATTCAGGCGTTTAACTATGGCTACACCTTC
>TRBJ2-4|TRBV29-1|few|-
CSVEEGADKNIQYF
TGCAGCGTTGAAGAGGGGGCGGACAAAAACATTCAGTACTTC
>TRBJ2-7|TRBV29-1|-|TRBD1
CSVVGGTGPYEQYF
TGCAGCGTCGTAGGGGGGACAGGCCCCTACGAGCAGTACTTC
>TRBJ1-6|TRBV6-5|few|TRBD1
CAGSPTGTAHSPLHF
TGTGCCGGCAGTCCGACCGGGACAGCCCATTCACCCCTCCACTTT
>TRBJ2-3|TRBV5-1|few|-
CASSLAVPSADTQYF
TGCGCCAGCAGCTTGGCCGTTCCGTCGGCGGATACGCAGTATTTT
>TRBJ2-5|TRBV20-1|-|-
CSARDLVSGHGTQYF
TGCAGTGCTAGAGATTTAGTTTCCGGGCACGGGACCCAGTACTTC
>TRBJ2-5|TRBV30|-|TRBD1
CASGATGVETQYF
TGTGCCTCTGGGGCGACAGGGGTAGAGACCCAGTACTTC
>TRBJ1-5|TRBV7-6|few|-
CASSLAADSNQPQHF
TGTGCCAGCAGCTTAGCGGCAGACAGCAATCAGCCCCAGCATTTT
>TRBJ2-3|TRBV18|-|-
CASSQDRIADTQYF
TGTGCCAGCTCACAAGACAGGATTGCGGATACGCAGTATTTT
>TRBJ2-5|TRBV4-1|-|TRBD1
CASSQEPGQGVGETQYF
TGCGCCAGCAGCCAAGAACCGGGACAGGGGGTGGGGGAGACCCAGTACTTC
>TRBJ2-3|TRBV7-3|-|TRBD2
CASSFMGGGIPDTQYF
TGTGCCAGCAGCTTCATGGGGGGGGGAATCCCAGATACGCAGTATTTT
>TRBJ2-2|TRBV5-1|few|-
CASSLTRQVPGELFF
TGCGCCAGCAGCCTCACCCGACAGGTCCCCGGGGAGCTGTTTTTT
>TRBJ2-7|TRBV6-5|few|TRBD1
CASRLRDRAGEQYF
TGTGCCAGCAGACTCCGGGACAGGGCAGGCGAACAGTACTTC
>TRBJ2-5|TRBV29-1|-|-
CSVDLGWIEETQYF
TGCAGCGTTGACTTGGGTTGGATTGAAGAGACCCAGTACTTC
>TRBJ2-1|TRBV11-2|-|-
CASSLFKLTLYNEQFF
TGTGCCAGCAGCTTATTCAAACTAACACTTTACAATGAGCAGTTCTTC
>TRBJ1-3|TRBV3-1|few|-
CASSHPGNTIYF
TGTGCCAGCAGCCACCCAGGAAACACCATATATTTT
>TRBJ2-4|TRBV20-1|many|TRBD2
CSAKSGVGPAKNIQYF
TGCAGTGCGAAGAGCGGGGTCGGTCCAGCCAAAAACATTCAGTACTTC
>TRBJ1-1|TRBV28|few|-
CASSRIRALGTEAFF
TGTGCCAGCAGTCGTATCAGGGCTTTGGGCACTGAAGCTTTCTTT
>TRBJ2-1|TRBV25-1|-|-
CASSEGPGRAGEQFF
TGTGCCAGCAGTGAAGGCCCGGGCAGGGCAGGGGAGCAGTTCTTC
>TRBJ2-2|TRBV5-1|-|-
CASSLGHATGELFF
TGCGCCAGCAGCCTGGGACACGCCACCGGGGAGCTGTTTTTT
>TRBJ1-1|TRBV12-3/TRBV12-4|-|-
CASSPPAGVEAFF
TGTGCCAGCAGCCCCCCAGCGGGGGTTGAAGCTTTCTTT
>TRBJ2-6|TRBV7-9|-|-
CASSFDRRRLTGANVLTF
TGTGCCAGCAGCTTTGACAGGAGACGACTGACTGGGGCCAACGTCCTGACTTTC
>TRBJ1-1|TRBV7-2|few|-
CASSWAGPEAFF
TGTGCCAGCAGCTGGGCGGGCCCTGAAGCTTTCTTT